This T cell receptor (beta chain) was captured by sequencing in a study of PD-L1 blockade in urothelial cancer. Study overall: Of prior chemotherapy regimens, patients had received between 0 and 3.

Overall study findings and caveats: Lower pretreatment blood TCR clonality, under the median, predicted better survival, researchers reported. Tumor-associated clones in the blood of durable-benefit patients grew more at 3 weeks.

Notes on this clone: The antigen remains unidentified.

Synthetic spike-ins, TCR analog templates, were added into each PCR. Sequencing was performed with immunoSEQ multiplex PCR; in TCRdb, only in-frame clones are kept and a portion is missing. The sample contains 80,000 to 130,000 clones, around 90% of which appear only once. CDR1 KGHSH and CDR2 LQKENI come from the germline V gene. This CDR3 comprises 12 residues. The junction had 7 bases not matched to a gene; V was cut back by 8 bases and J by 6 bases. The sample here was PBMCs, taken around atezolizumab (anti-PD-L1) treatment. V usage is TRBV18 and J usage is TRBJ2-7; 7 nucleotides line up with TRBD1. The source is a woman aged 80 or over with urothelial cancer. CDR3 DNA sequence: TGTGCCAGCCCAAAAAACAGGGGCGAGCAGTACTTC. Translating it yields CASPKNRGEQYF.